The 6 T cell receptor beta chains below come from one sample, sequenced in a study of neurological immune-mediated disorders. TCRdb passed the 5' RACE reads through MiXCR, listing each CDR3 protein once. The data contain about 30,000 distinct CDR3 sequences, about 6% of them singletons. Sequencing was done on a sample of CD4+ T cells from blood. The receptor source for this set is a woman in her fifties or sixties in good health.

In its sample, this clonotype was seen many times. J is TRBJ2-6 and V is TRBV2; tentatively, D is TRBD1 (6 bases). This CDR3 comprises 16 residues. Germline V gene lookup returns CDR1 SNHLY and CDR2 FYNNEI. V lost 8 bases, J lost 0 bases, and 14 bases lay in between. CDR3 amino acids: CASGMDSNSGANVLTF. CDR3 nucleotides: TGTGCCAGCGGTATGGACAGCAACTCTGGGGCCAACGTCCTGACTTTC.

The table lists this clonotype with many counts. The chain combines TRBV7-8 with TRBJ1-5; 7 positions agree with TRBD1. This CDR3 region has 14 residues. V was clipped by 5 bases and J by 2 bases; unmatched bases: 3. Germline values: CDR1 SGHVS, CDR2 FQNEAQ. CDR3 region: CASSTDRGNQPQHF. CDR3 coding DNA: TGTGCCAGCAGCACAGACAGGGGCAATCAGCCCCAGCATTTT.

This clonotype has ten or more counts. The chain employs TRBV12-3 or TRBV12-4 and TRBJ1-3; the D is unclear. This CDR3 is 15 amino acids long. Trimming shortened V by 3 bases and J by 0 bases, and 9 bases separated the two germline ends. CDR3 sequence: CASSLVGFSGNTIYF. CDR3 coding DNA: TGTGCCAGCAGTTTGGTCGGCTTCTCTGGAAACACCATATATTTT.

This clonotype was counted ten times or more. The V call is TRBV7-8, the J call TRBJ2-7; D remains ambiguous. There are 14 residues in the CDR3. CDR1 is SGHVS and CDR2 is FQNEAQ in the germline V gene. V was clipped by 1 base and J by 1 base, with 8 bases between them. CDR3 protein: CASSLDRLSYEQYF. Written as DNA, the CDR3 is TGTGCCAGCAGCTTAGATCGTCTGTCCTACGAGCAGTACTTC.

There are many counts of this clonotype. The CDR3 sequence is CASSPDQGSNQPQHF. CDR3 nucleotide sequence: TGTGCCAGCTCACCGGACCAGGGTAGCAATCAGCCCCAGCATTTT. The chain employs TRBV18 and TRBJ1-5; D is perhaps TRBD1 (5 bases). The V end was cut by 3 bases, the J end by 0 bases, with 9 bases between. This CDR3 is 15 amino acids long. Germline values: CDR1 KGHSH, CDR2 LQKENI.

The chain has TRBV11-2 and TRBJ2-1; D is perhaps TRBD2 (5 bases). Germline CDR1 reads SGHAT; CDR2 reads FQNNGV. This CDR3 has 15 amino acids. The V and J ends lost 3 bases and 2 bases respectively, with 11 bases between them. The CDR3 reads CASSFQAGTYNEQFF. The CDR3 nucleotides read TGTGCCAGCAGCTTTCAGGCGGGTACCTACAATGAGCAGTTCTTC. The variable domain in full, completed from reference TRBV11-2 and TRBJ2-1, reads EAGVAQSPRYKIIEKRQSVAFWCNPISGHATLYWYQQILGQGPKLLIQFQNNGVVDDSQLPKDRFSAERLKGVDSTLKIQPAKLEDSAVYLCASSFQAGTYNEQFFGPGTRLTVL.